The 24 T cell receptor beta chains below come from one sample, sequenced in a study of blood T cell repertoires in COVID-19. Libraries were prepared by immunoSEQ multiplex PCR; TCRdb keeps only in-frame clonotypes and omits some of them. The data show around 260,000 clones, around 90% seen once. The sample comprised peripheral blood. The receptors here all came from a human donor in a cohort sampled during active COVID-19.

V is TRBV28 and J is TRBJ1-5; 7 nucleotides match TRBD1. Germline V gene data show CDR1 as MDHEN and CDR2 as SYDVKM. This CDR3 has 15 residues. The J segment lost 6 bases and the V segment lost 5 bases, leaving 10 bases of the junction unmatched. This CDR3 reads CASSPADRVGQPQHF. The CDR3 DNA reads TGTGCCAGCAGTCCGGCCGACAGGGTGGGTCAGCCCCAGCATTTT.

As DNA, the CDR3 is TGTGCCAGCAGTTTATTACCGGTGGACTATGGCTACACCTTC. Encoded protein: CASSLLPVDYGYTF. The rearrangement links TRBV28 to TRBJ1-2, with D hard to call. Trimming shortened V by 1 base and J by 3 bases, and 9 bases separated the two germline ends. The CDR3 is 14 amino acids. Germline V CDR1 and CDR2: MDHEN, SYDVKM.

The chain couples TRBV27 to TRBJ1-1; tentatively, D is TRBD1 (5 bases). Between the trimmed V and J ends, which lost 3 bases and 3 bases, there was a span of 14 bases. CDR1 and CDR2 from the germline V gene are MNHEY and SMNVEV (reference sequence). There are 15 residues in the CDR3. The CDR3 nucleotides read TGTGCCAGCAGTTTCCTTCGGGGAGGGGACACTGAAGCTTTCTTT. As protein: CASSFLRGGDTEAFF.

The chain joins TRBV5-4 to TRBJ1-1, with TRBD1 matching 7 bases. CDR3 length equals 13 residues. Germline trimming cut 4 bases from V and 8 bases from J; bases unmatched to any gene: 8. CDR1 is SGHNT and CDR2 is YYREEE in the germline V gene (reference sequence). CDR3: CASSLGQKAEAFF. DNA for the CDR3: TGTGCCAGCAGCCTGGGACAGAAGGCCGAAGCTTTCTTT. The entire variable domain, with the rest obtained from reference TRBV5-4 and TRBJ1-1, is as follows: ETGVTQSPTHLIKTRGQQVTLRCSSQSGHNTVSWYQQALGQGPQFIFQYYREEENGRGNFPPRFSGLQFPNYSSELNVNALELDDSALYLCASSLGQKAEAFFGQGTRLTVV.

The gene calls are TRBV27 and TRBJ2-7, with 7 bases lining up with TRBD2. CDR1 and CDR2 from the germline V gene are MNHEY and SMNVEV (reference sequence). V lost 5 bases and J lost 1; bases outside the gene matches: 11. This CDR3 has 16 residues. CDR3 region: CASSGATSATSYEQYF. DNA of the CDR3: TGTGCCAGCAGTGGGGCTACTAGCGCCACTTCCTACGAGCAGTACTTC.

The CDR3, as DNA: TGTGCCAGCAGCCAAGTCCCCCGGAGGGGCAATCAGCCCCAGCATTTT. The encoded protein is CASSQVPRRGNQPQHF. The chain recombines TRBV3-1 (or the pseudogene TRBV3-2) with TRBJ1-5; D is undetermined. Germline CDR1 reads LGHDT; CDR2 reads YNNKEL (reference sequence). With 1 base removed from V and 2 bases from J, the gap between germline ends came to 12 bases. This CDR3 is built from 16 residues.

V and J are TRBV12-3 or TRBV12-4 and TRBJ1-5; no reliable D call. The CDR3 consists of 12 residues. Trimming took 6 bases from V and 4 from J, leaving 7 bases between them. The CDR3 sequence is CASSGENQPQHF. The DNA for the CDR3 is TGTGCCAGCAGCGGGGAAAATCAGCCCCAGCATTTT.

CDR3 in amino acids: CASSKGQSEQYF. Here the CDR3 DNA reads TGTGCCAGCAGTAAAGGACAGAGCGAGCAGTACTTC. The rearrangement joins TRBV12-3 or TRBV12-4 to TRBJ2-7; D is perhaps TRBD1 (6 bases). V shed 5 bases and J shed 6 bases, with 11 bases lying between them. This CDR3 comprises 12 residues.

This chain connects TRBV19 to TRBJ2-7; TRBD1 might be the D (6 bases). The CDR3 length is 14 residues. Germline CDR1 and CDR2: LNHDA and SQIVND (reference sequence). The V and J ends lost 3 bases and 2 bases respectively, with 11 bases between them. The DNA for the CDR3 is TGTGCCAGTAGTATCCAGGGGACCGCCTACGAGCAGTACTTC. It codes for CASSIQGTAYEQYF.

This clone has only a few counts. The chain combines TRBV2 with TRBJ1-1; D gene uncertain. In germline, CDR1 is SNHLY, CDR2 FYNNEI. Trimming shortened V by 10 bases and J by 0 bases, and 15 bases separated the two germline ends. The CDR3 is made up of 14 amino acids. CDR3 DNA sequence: TGTGCCACCCAGACACGTACAATGAACACTGAAGCTTTCTTT. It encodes CATQTRTMNTEAFF.

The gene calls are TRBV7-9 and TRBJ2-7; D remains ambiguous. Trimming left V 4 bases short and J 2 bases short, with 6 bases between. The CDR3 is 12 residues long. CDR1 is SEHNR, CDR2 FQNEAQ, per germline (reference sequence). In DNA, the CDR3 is TGTGCCAGCAGCTCCGGAGCCTACGAGCAGTACTTC. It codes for CASSSGAYEQYF.

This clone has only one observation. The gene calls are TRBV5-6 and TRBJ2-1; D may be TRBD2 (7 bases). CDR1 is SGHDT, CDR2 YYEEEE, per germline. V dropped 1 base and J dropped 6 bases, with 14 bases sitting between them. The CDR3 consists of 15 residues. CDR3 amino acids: CASSLTGGQGNEQFF. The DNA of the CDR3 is TGTGCCAGCAGCTTGACCGGGGGGCAAGGCAATGAGCAGTTCTTC.

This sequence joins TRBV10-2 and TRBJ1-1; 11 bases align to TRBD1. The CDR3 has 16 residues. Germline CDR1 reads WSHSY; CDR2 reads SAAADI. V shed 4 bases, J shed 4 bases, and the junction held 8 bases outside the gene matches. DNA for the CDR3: TGCGCCAGCAGTGGTGGGACAGGGGGTCCTCGCACTGAAGCTTTCTTT. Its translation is CASSGGTGGPRTEAFF.

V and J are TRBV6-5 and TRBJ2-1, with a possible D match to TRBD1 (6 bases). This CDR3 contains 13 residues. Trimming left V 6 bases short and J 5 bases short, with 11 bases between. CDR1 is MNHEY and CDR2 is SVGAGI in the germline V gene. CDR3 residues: CASSPGTNNEQFF. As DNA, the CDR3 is TGTGCCAGCAGCCCCGGGACAAACAATGAGCAGTTCTTC.

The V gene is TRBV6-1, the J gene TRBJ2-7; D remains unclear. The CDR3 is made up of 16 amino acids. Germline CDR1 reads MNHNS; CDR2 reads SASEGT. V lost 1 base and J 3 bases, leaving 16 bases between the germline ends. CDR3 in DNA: TGTGCCAGCAGTGAAGAATTCTTGGCACAGCTCTACGAGCAGTACTTC. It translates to CASSEEFLAQLYEQYF.

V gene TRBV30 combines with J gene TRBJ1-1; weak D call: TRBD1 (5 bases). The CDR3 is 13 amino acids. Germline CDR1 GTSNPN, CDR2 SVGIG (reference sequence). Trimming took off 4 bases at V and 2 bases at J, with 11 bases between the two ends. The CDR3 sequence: CAWIPGGNTEAFF. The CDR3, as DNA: TGTGCCTGGATTCCGGGGGGAAACACTGAAGCTTTCTTT.

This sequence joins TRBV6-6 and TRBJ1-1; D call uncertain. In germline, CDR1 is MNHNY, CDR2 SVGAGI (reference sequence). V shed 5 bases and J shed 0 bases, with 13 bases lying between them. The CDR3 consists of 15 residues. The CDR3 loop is CASSHELVVNTEAFF. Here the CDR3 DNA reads TGTGCCAGCAGTCACGAGCTGGTGGTGAACACTGAAGCTTTCTTT.

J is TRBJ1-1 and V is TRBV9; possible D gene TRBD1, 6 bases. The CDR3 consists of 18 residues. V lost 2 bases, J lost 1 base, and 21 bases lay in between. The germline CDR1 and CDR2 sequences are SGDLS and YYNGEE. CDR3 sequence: CASSVGQFIRTPNTEAFF. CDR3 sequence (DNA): TGTGCCAGCAGCGTCGGACAGTTTATCCGGACCCCGAACACTGAAGCTTTCTTT.

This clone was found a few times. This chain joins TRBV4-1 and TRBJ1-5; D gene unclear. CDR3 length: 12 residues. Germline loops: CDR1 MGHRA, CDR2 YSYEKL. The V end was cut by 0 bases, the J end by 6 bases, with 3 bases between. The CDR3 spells CASSQDSQPQHF. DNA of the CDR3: TGCGCCAGCAGCCAAGATAGTCAGCCCCAGCATTTT.

CDR3 amino acids: CASSNVGHSGNTIYF. The CDR3, as DNA: TGTGCCAGCAGCAATGTGGGGCACTCTGGAAACACCATATATTTT. The chain carries TRBV11-2 and TRBJ1-3, with D maybe TRBD1 (5 bases). This CDR3 is 15 amino acids long. Deletions cut 5 bases from V and 0 bases from J, with 11 bases between. The germline V gene encodes CDR1 SGHAT and CDR2 FQNNGV.

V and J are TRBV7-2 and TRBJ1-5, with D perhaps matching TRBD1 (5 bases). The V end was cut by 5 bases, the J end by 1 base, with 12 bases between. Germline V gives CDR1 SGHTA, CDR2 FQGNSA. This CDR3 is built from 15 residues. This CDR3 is CASSPYDRSNQPQHF. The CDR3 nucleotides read TGTGCCAGCAGCCCGTACGACAGAAGCAATCAGCCCCAGCATTTT.

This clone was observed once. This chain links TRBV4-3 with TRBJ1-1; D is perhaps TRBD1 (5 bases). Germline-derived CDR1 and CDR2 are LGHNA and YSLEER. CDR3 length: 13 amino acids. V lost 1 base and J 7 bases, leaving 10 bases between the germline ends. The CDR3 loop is CASSQGQGVEAFF. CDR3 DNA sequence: TGCGCCAGCAGCCAAGGGCAAGGGGTTGAAGCTTTCTTT.

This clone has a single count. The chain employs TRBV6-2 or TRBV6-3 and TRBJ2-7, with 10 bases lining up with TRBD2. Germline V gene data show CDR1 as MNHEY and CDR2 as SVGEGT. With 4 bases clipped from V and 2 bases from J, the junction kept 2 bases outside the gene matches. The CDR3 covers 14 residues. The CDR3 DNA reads TGTGCCAGCAGTTTAGCGGGAGGACCCTACGAGCAGTACTTC. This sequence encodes CASSLAGGPYEQYF.

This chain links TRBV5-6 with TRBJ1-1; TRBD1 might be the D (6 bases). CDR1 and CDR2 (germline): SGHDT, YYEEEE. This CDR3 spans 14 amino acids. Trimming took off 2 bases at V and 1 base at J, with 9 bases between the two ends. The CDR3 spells CASSFLDRNTEAFF. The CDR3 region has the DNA TGTGCCAGCAGCTTCTTGGACAGGAACACTGAAGCTTTCTTT.